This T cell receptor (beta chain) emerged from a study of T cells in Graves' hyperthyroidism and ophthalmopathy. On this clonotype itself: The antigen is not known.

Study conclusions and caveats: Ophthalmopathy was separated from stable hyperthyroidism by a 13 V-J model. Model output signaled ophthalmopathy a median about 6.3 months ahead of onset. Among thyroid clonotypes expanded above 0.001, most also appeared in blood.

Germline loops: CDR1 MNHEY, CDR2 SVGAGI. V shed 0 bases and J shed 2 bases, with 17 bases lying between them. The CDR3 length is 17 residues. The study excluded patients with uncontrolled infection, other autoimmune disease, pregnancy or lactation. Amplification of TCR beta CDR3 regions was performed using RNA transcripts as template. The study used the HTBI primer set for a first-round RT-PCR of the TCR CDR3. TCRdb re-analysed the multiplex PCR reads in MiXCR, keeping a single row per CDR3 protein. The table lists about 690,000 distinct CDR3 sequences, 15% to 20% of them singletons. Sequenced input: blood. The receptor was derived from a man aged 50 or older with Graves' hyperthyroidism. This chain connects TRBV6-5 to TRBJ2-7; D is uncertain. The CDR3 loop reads CASSYSRLKDGTYEQYF. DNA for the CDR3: TGTGCCAGCAGTTACTCTCGGCTCAAAGACGGAACCTACGAGCAGTACTTC.